Presented here are 30 T cell receptor beta chains from one specimen sequenced in a study of T cell repertoires in cytomegalovirus infection. TCRdb reanalysed the reads using MiXCR and keeps one entry per CDR3 protein. The sample lists around 330,000 distinct CDR3 sequences; roughly 15% were seen once. Source material: PBMCs. The source of these receptors is a human donor in good health (CMV status not recorded). Some clones in this sample may be carry-over from other donors' samples.

Many counts were recorded for this clonotype. The chain combines TRBV4-1 with TRBJ2-3; TRBD2 aligns across 11 bases. The CDR3 sequence is 15 residues long. Germline CDR1 is MGHRA and CDR2 is YSYEKL. Trimming removed 4 bases from V and 4 bases from J; junction bases left unmatched: 4. The CDR3, as DNA: TGCGCCAGCAGCCGGAATAGCGGGGGGGCAGATACGCAGTATTTT. This encodes CASSRNSGGADTQYF.

This rearrangement joins TRBV7-6 to TRBJ1-6; D uncertain. In germline, CDR1 is SGHVS, CDR2 FNYEAQ. V was cut by 1 base and J by 5 bases, with 3 bases left in between. This CDR3 spans 13 amino acids. This CDR3 is CASSLDHNSPLHF. DNA for the CDR3: TGTGCCAGCAGCTTAGACCATAATTCACCCCTCCACTTT.

This chain joins TRBV6-2 or TRBV6-3 and TRBJ1-2; possibly TRBD1 for D (6 bases). V was cut by 9 bases and J by 6 bases, with 17 bases left in between. CDR1 and CDR2 from the germline V gene are MNHEY and SVGEGT. The CDR3 is made up of 13 amino acids. CDR3 DNA: TGTGCCAGTACGACTGGACAGTACGATGGCTACACCTTC. Its translation is CASTTGQYDGYTF.

The rearrangement uses TRBV20-1 and TRBJ2-7; 7 bases map to TRBD2. The ends lost 1 base at V and 0 bases at J; junction bases unmatched: 3. This CDR3 has 14 residues. In germline, CDR1 is DFQATT, CDR2 SNEGSKA (reference sequence). CDR3 protein: CSARVGGVSYEQYF. The CDR3 DNA reads as TGCAGTGCTAGAGTGGGGGGGGTCTCCTACGAGCAGTACTTC.

In its sample, this clonotype was seen a few times. V is TRBV28 and J is TRBJ2-7, with 7 bases that match TRBD1. With 5 bases clipped from V and 7 bases from J, the junction kept 11 bases outside the gene matches. Germline V gene data show CDR1 as MDHEN and CDR2 as SYDVKM. The CDR3 consists of 14 residues. CDR3 coding DNA: TGTGCCAGCAGTACGGGACAGTCCCCTAGAGAGCAGTACTTC. Protein: CASSTGQSPREQYF.

This clonotype was seen more than once but under ten times. V and J are TRBV28 and TRBJ1-5; D unclear. This CDR3 comprises 12 residues. Trimming cost V 11 bases and J 0 bases, with 8 bases left between them. CDR1 is MDHEN and CDR2 is SYDVKM in the germline V gene. As DNA, the CDR3 is TGTGCCTCCTGGGGTAGCAATCAGCCCCAGCATTTT. Its translation: CASWGSNQPQHF.

This clonotype was counted ten times or more. The rearrangement uses TRBV4-3 and TRBJ1-3; D perhaps matches TRBD1 (6 bases). Trimming left V 4 bases short and J 8 bases short, with 21 bases between. The CDR3 has 16 amino acids. CDR1 and CDR2 (germline): LGHNA, YSLEER. The CDR3 reads CASSPSGAQGVHTIYF. CDR3 DNA: TGCGCCAGCAGCCCAAGTGGTGCACAGGGTGTACACACCATATATTTT.

This clonotype was picked up a small number of times. V and J are TRBV10-3 and TRBJ1-4; TRBD1 is a possible D gene (5 bases). This CDR3 has 15 amino acids. Germline assignment: CDR1 ENHRY and CDR2 SYGVKD. Trimming shortened V by 4 bases and J by 5 bases, and 14 bases separated the two germline ends. For the CDR3, the DNA is TGTGCCATCAGTGCGTCCGGGACGTTAAATGAAAAACTGTTTTTT. Encoded protein: CAISASGTLNEKLFF.

This clonotype came up a few times. V usage is TRBV20-1 and J usage is TRBJ1-6, with a tentative D call TRBD1 (5 bases). CDR3 length equals 16 residues. The germline V and J ends were trimmed by 1 base and 9 bases, with 19 bases remaining between them. Germline CDR1 and CDR2: DFQATT and SNEGSKA (reference sequence). The CDR3: CSARGRLETVGSPLHF. CDR3 DNA sequence: TGCAGTGCTAGAGGTCGTCTAGAGACAGTAGGTTCACCCCTCCACTTT.

This clonotype came up many times. This sequence joins TRBV12-3 or TRBV12-4 and TRBJ1-2; perhaps TRBD1 as D (5 bases). V shed 5 bases and J shed 5 bases, with 18 bases lying between them. The CDR3 contains 15 residues. The DNA for the CDR3 is TGTGCCAGCAGTCGATGGGACCAAGAACCGTATGGCTACACCTTC. Its protein is CASSRWDQEPYGYTF.

This clonotype has a count of ten or more. V and J are TRBV10-3 and TRBJ2-6; no reliable D call. Germline V gives CDR1 ENHRY, CDR2 SYGVKD. The CDR3 has 15 residues. Trimming cost V 4 bases and J 0 bases, with 7 bases left between them. The CDR3 DNA sequence: TGTGCCATCAGTGTTTCGAGCTCTGGGGCCAACGTCCTGACTTTC. Amino acids: CAISVSSSGANVLTF.

The chain uses TRBV15 and TRBJ2-1, with 8 bases that match TRBD1. The germline V gene encodes CDR1 LNHNV and CDR2 YYDKDF (reference sequence). Unmatched junction bases numbered 4, after V lost 0 bases and J lost 3 bases. The CDR3 has 16 amino acids. The CDR3 is CATSRDRTGHYNEQFF. The CDR3 DNA sequence: TGTGCCACCAGCAGAGATAGGACAGGGCACTACAATGAGCAGTTCTTC.

J is TRBJ1-2 and V is TRBV20-1; 8 bases are shared with TRBD1. The CDR3 is 14 amino acids. Germline V CDR1 and CDR2: DFQATT, SNEGSKA (reference sequence). The V gene end was trimmed by 4 bases and the J gene end by 1 base; junction bases not matched to a gene: 5. In nucleotides, the CDR3 is TGCAGTGCTAAAGAACAGGGGGATAACTATGGCTACACCTTC. Protein: CSAKEQGDNYGYTF.

The chain employs TRBV5-6 and TRBJ1-1; D gene unclear. The germline V and J ends were trimmed by 3 bases and 0 bases, with 12 bases remaining between them. CDR1 is SGHDT and CDR2 is YYEEEE in the germline V gene. This CDR3 is built from 15 residues. CDR3 amino acids: CASSSLEGLNTEAFF. The CDR3 DNA follows: TGTGCCAGCAGCTCCCTAGAGGGCTTGAACACTGAAGCTTTCTTT.

This clonotype was counted at least ten times. This rearrangement joins TRBV7-2 to TRBJ1-3, with a possible D match to TRBD1 (6 bases). The germline CDR1 and CDR2 sequences are SGHTA and FQGNSA. Trimming removed 3 bases from V and 2 bases from J, with 20 bases in between. CDR3 length: 18 amino acids. The CDR3 protein is CASSFVRSAGATGNTIYF. For the CDR3, the DNA is TGTGCCAGCAGCTTTGTTCGGTCCGCGGGGGCTACTGGAAACACCATATATTTT.

There are many counts of this clonotype. The chain uses TRBV4-1 and TRBJ1-2; D remains unclear. Germline CDR1 MGHRA, CDR2 YSYEKL. The V and J ends lost 2 bases and 12 bases respectively, with 10 bases between them. The CDR3 length is 11 residues. This CDR3 reads CASSQIGAHTF. For the CDR3, the DNA is TGCGCCAGCAGCCAAATAGGTGCACACACCTTC.

The chain uses TRBV3-1 and TRBJ2-1, with 8 bases that match TRBD2. Germline V CDR1 and CDR2: LGHDT, YNNKEL (reference sequence). This CDR3 region has 15 residues. V shed 1 base and J 5 bases; nucleotides not matched to a gene: 4. The CDR3 nucleotides are TGTGCCAGCAGCCAAGCCGCGGGGGGCCACAATGAGCAGTTCTTC. Translated: CASSQAAGGHNEQFF.

This clonotype was detected ten times or more. The genes are TRBV3-1 and TRBJ2-1; 11 nucleotides match TRBD1. Germline loops: CDR1 LGHDT, CDR2 YNNKEL (reference sequence). V dropped 6 bases and J dropped 7; count of bases not matched to a gene: 5. CDR3 size: 14 residues. The CDR3 reads CASSGQGATNEQFF. The CDR3 DNA reads TGTGCCAGCAGTGGACAGGGGGCGACGAATGAGCAGTTCTTC.

This clonotype was counted only a few times. The genes are TRBV15 and TRBJ1-3; D is unresolved. Deletions cut 0 bases from V and 4 bases from J, with 16 bases between. This CDR3 is 17 amino acids long. CDR1 is LNHNV, CDR2 YYDKDF, per germline (reference sequence). The CDR3 is CATSRDLGYLRGNTIYF. DNA of the CDR3: TGTGCCACCAGCAGAGATCTTGGATATCTTAGGGGAAACACCATATATTTT. The full variable domain, its missing parts supplied by reference TRBV15 and TRBJ1-3, is DAMVIQNPRYQVTQFGKPVTLSCSQTLNHNVMYWYQQKSSQAPKLLFHYYDKDFNNEADTPDNFQSRRPNTSFCFLDIRSPGLGDTAMYLCATSRDLGYLRGNTIYFGEGSWLTVV.

With respect to this clonotype: A much larger clone lies a single base off, so this may be a read error. The chain has TRBV7-2 and TRBJ1-3, with D possibly TRBD1 on 5 matching bases. Germline CDR1 is SGHTA and CDR2 is FQGNSA. This CDR3 comprises 15 residues. The DNA for the CDR3 is TGTGCCGGCAGCGTAGATCTAGGGGCTGGAAACACCATATATTTT. Amino acids: CAGSVDLGAGNTIYF.

CDR3 sequence: CSVSGGGYEQYF. The CDR3 DNA sequence: TGCAGCGTGAGCGGGGGAGGGTACGAGCAGTACTTC. The chain carries TRBV29-1 and TRBJ2-7; 8 bases are shared with TRBD2. This CDR3 spans 12 amino acids. After removal of 6 bases from V and 4 bases from J, the junction contained 5 bases not matched to a gene. Germline V CDR1 and CDR2: SQVTM, ANQGSEA.

This clonotype was counted a few times. This chain connects TRBV12-3 or TRBV12-4 to TRBJ2-3; TRBD1 might be the D (5 bases). Trimming stripped 1 base from V and 8 bases from J, with 16 bases between. This CDR3 is 15 amino acids long. The CDR3 nucleotides are TGTGCCAGCAGTTTAGTTACCAGTAGGCAGGGTACGCAGTATTTT. Its protein is CASSLVTSRQGTQYF.

This clonotype was recorded many times. The chain uses TRBV12-3 or TRBV12-4 and TRBJ1-5, with D possibly matching TRBD1 (5 bases). V was pared by 8 bases and J by 5 bases, with 10 bases between. The CDR3 is 12 residues long. The CDR3 sequence: CASSQGDQPQHF. The CDR3 DNA is TGTGCCAGCTCCCAAGGGGATCAGCCCCAGCATTTT.

Ten or more counts support this clonotype. This chain joins TRBV7-2 and TRBJ2-3; D possibly uses TRBD1 or TRBD2 (5 bases each). The CDR3 extends over 16 amino acids. The germline V gene has CDR1 SGHTA and CDR2 FQGNSA. Trimming took 5 bases from V and 0 from J, leaving 15 bases between them. The CDR3 here is CASSPRTGLSTDTQYF. The CDR3 DNA sequence: TGTGCCAGCAGCCCGAGGACGGGGCTAAGCACAGATACGCAGTATTTT.

This clonotype appeared many times. The chain links TRBV7-2 to TRBJ1-1; 7 nucleotides match TRBD1. This CDR3 contains 15 residues. In germline, CDR1 is SGHTA, CDR2 FQGNSA. Trimming took 5 bases from V and 1 from J; bases not matched to a gene: 7. CDR3 in DNA: TGTGCCAGCAGCCGACAAGGGACAGCGAACACTGAAGCTTTCTTT. This gives the protein CASSRQGTANTEAFF. Full variable domain (rest looked up from reference TRBV7-2 and TRBJ1-1): GAGVSQSPSNKVTEKGKDVELRCDPISGHTALYWYRQSLGQGLEFLIYFQGNSAPDKSGLPSDRFSAERTGGSVSTLTIQRTQQEDSAVYLCASSRQGTANTEAFFGQGTRLTVV.

The sample holds a few counts of this clonotype. This chain links TRBV7-2 with TRBJ2-2; D not certain. This CDR3 spans 15 amino acids. The germline V gene has CDR1 SGHTA and CDR2 FQGNSA. The V and J ends lost 4 bases and 8 bases respectively, with 17 bases between them. The CDR3 loop reads CASSSTTLRRGELFF. The CDR3 DNA sequence: TGTGCCAGCAGCTCTACCACACTCAGAAGAGGGGAGCTGTTTTTT.

This clonotype was detected many times. V usage is TRBV7-8 and J usage is TRBJ2-7; perhaps TRBD1 as D (8 bases). This CDR3 has 15 residues. V lost 5 bases to trimming and J lost 5 bases, with 19 bases between them. The germline gives CDR1 SGHVS, CDR2 FQNEAQ. CDR3 region: CASSMRQGTKDEQYF. The CDR3 region has the DNA TGTGCCAGCAGCATGAGACAGGGGACTAAGGACGAGCAGTACTTC.

This clonotype was detected many times. This sequence joins TRBV5-6 and TRBJ1-2; 7 nucleotides align to TRBD1. CDR3 length: 13 amino acids. V was clipped by 1 base and J by 10 bases; unmatched bases: 7. In germline, CDR1 is SGHDT, CDR2 YYEEEE. The DNA of the CDR3 is TGTGCCAGCAGCTTGTATATGGGACAGATCTACACCTTC. Protein product: CASSLYMGQIYTF.

Many counts were recorded for this clonotype. The CDR3 DNA reads TGTGCCAGCAGATTGATGGACAGGTACAATGAGCAGTTCTTC. It translates to CASRLMDRYNEQFF. The chain combines TRBV12-3 or TRBV12-4 with TRBJ2-1, with 7 bases aligning to TRBD1. V dropped 6 bases and J dropped 4; count of bases not matched to a gene: 6. This CDR3 contains 14 residues.

This clonotype was recorded only once. The chain links TRBV24-1 to TRBJ2-1; D gene uncertain. The germline V gene has CDR1 KGHDR and CDR2 SFDVKD. V lost 2 bases, J lost 7 bases, and 8 bases lay in between. The CDR3 is 13 residues long. The CDR3 is CATSDSQENEQFF. The CDR3 DNA reads as TGTGCCACCAGTGATTCTCAAGAAAATGAGCAGTTCTTC.